One and the same sample provided the 20 T cell receptor beta chains below, sequenced in a study of blood T cell repertoires in COVID-19. Profiling relied on immunoSEQ multiplex PCR, and the TCRdb table lists in-frame clones only, not all of them. The sample yields some 300,000 clones, more than 70% seen once. The sequenced material came from peripheral blood. The receptors stem from a woman under 40 who had recovered from COVID-19.

J is TRBJ2-3 and V is TRBV2, with TRBD2 as a possible D gene (5 bases). Trimming removed 8 bases at V and 6 bases at J, with 15 bases between. The CDR3 is made up of 13 amino acids. Germline CDR1 reads SNHLY; CDR2 reads FYNNEI. DNA for the CDR3: TGTGCCAGCCAGGAGGTGAGACGGGATACGCAGTATTTT. As protein: CASQEVRRDTQYF.

The gene calls are TRBV3-1 (or the pseudogene TRBV3-2) and TRBJ2-5, with 8 bases that match TRBD2. Germline lookup yields CDR1 LGHDT and CDR2 YNNKEL (reference sequence). This CDR3 is 21 amino acids long. V lost 0 bases to trimming and J lost 5 bases; unmatched junction nucleotides: 23. The CDR3 is CASSQESLGPNIAGPPETQYF. Here the CDR3 DNA reads TGTGCCAGCAGCCAAGAAAGTTTGGGTCCCAACATAGCGGGGCCCCCTGAGACCCAGTACTTC.

This sequence joins TRBV4-1 and TRBJ1-6; 8 nucleotides agree with TRBD1. Germline loops: CDR1 MGHRA, CDR2 YSYEKL. The V gene end was trimmed by 3 bases and the J gene end by 4 bases; junction bases not matched to a gene: 5. The CDR3 covers 16 residues. The CDR3 reads CASSQARQGYNSPLHF. The CDR3 DNA reads TGCGCCAGCAGCCAGGCGAGACAGGGGTATAATTCACCCCTCCACTTT.

The rearrangement links TRBV6-5 to TRBJ1-5, with unresolved D. This CDR3 region has 14 residues. From germline, CDR1 is MNHEY and CDR2 SVGAGI. V gave up 3 bases and J gave up 3 bases, with 9 bases separating them. In DNA form, the CDR3 reads TGTGCCAGCAGTTATACGAGTTACAATCAGCCCCAGCATTTT. Translating it yields CASSYTSYNQPQHF.

V and J are TRBV5-1 and TRBJ2-7, with 10 bases aligning to TRBD2. CDR1 is SGHRS, CDR2 YFSETQ, per germline. The CDR3 spans 14 residues. The J segment lost 5 bases and the V segment lost 2 bases, leaving 4 bases of the junction unmatched. The chain's CDR3 is CASSFGLAGDEQYF. CDR3 coding DNA: TGCGCCAGCAGCTTTGGGCTAGCGGGGGACGAGCAGTACTTC. The full variable domain, its missing parts supplied by reference TRBV5-1 and TRBJ2-7, is KAGVTQTPRYLIKTRGQQVTLSCSPISGHRSVSWYQQTPGQGLQFLFEYFSETQRNKGNFPGRFSGRQFSNSRSEMNVSTLELGDSALYLCASSFGLAGDEQYFGPGTRLTVT.

This chain joins TRBV7-3 and TRBJ2-5, with D perhaps TRBD2 (6 bases). V was shortened by 1 base and J by 1 base, with 13 bases between the two germline ends. CDR1 is SGHTA, CDR2 FQGTGA, per germline. The CDR3 has 16 amino acids. The DNA for the CDR3 is TGTGCCAGCAGCTTAAACCCGGCGGGGACCCAAGAGACCCAGTACTTC. Its translation is CASSLNPAGTQETQYF. Full variable domain (rest looked up from reference TRBV7-3 and TRBJ2-5): GAGVSQTPSNKVTEKGKYVELRCDPISGHTALYWYRQSLGQGPEFLIYFQGTGAADDSGLPNDRFFAVRPEGSVSTLKIQRTERGDSAVYLCASSLNPAGTQETQYFGPGTRLLVL.

V and J are TRBV18 and TRBJ1-1; 7 bases align to TRBD1. The CDR3 has 13 amino acids. Germline trimming cut 5 bases from V and 5 bases from J; bases unmatched to any gene: 5. Germline V gene data show CDR1 as KGHSH and CDR2 as LQKENI. This chain's CDR3 is CASSDRVGTEAFF. CDR3 nucleotides: TGTGCCAGCTCAGACAGGGTTGGTACTGAAGCTTTCTTT.

This clone was counted a single time. This chain uses TRBV4-1 with TRBJ1-2; no clear D. CDR1 is MGHRA, CDR2 YSYEKL, per germline. The CDR3 sequence is 14 residues long. Trimming cost V 1 base and J 4 bases, with 10 bases left between them. CDR3 nucleotides: TGCGCCAGCAGCCAAGTGGGGAGTGGCTATGGCTACACCTTC. Translated: CASSQVGSGYGYTF.

This clone was found a few times. The V gene is TRBV28, the J gene TRBJ1-4; the D is unclear. The CDR3 contains 11 residues. V was trimmed by 6 bases and J by 5 bases, leaving 4 bases between them. CDR1 is MDHEN, CDR2 SYDVKM, per germline. CDR3 DNA: TGTGCCAGCAGGGAGAATGAAAAACTGTTTTTT. This codes for CASRENEKLFF.

V and J are TRBV28 and TRBJ2-2; the D is unclear. CDR3 size: 13 residues. V lost 2 bases and J lost 6, with 7 bases in between. The V gene's germline CDR1 is MDHEN and CDR2 SYDVKM. The DNA for the CDR3 is TGTGCCAGCAGTTTAACACACGCCGGGGAGCTGTTTTTT. Its translation: CASSLTHAGELFF.

This chain links TRBV28 with TRBJ1-5, with 7 bases aligning to TRBD1. J lost 2 bases, V lost 10 bases, and 8 bases had no gene match. The CDR3 is made up of 14 amino acids. CDR1 is MDHEN, CDR2 SYDVKM, per germline. The CDR3, as DNA: TGTGCCACACGCGACGGGACAGGCAATCAGCCCCAGCATTTT. It specifies CATRDGTGNQPQHF.

This chain links TRBV7-3 with TRBJ2-7; D is ambiguous. CDR1 SGHTA and CDR2 FQGTGA come from the germline V gene. Trimming cost V 2 bases and J 2 bases, with 10 bases left between them. This CDR3 comprises 14 residues. The CDR3 nucleotides read TGTGCCAGCAGCTTAGTCGGAGAAACCTACGAGCAGTACTTC. Protein sequence: CASSLVGETYEQYF.

The chain links TRBV6-5 to TRBJ1-4; D is undetermined. The V end lost 1 base, the J end lost 4 bases, and 13 bases lay between the germline ends. The CDR3 runs 16 residues. Germline V gene sequence: CDR1 MNHEY, CDR2 SVGAGI. The DNA of the CDR3 is TGTGCCAGCAGTTACTTGGCGGACGGGAATAATGAAAAACTGTTTTTT. Protein product: CASSYLADGNNEKLFF.

The chain links TRBV27 to TRBJ1-1, with TRBD1 as a possible D gene (5 bases). In germline, CDR1 is MNHEY, CDR2 SMNVEV (reference sequence). V shed 2 bases and J shed 2 bases, with 12 bases lying between them. The CDR3 is made up of 15 amino acids. The CDR3 protein is CASSLAWGFNTEAFF. The CDR3 DNA reads TGTGCCAGCAGTTTAGCCTGGGGCTTTAACACTGAAGCTTTCTTT.

The chain combines TRBV10-3 with TRBJ2-1; D is possibly TRBD1 (5 bases). The CDR3 loop spans 15 amino acids. Germline CDR1 ENHRY, CDR2 SYGVKD. V was cut by 0 bases and J by 10 bases, with 16 bases left in between. CDR3: CAISESVAGPREQFF. For the CDR3, the DNA is TGTGCCATCAGTGAGTCGGTGGCAGGGCCTCGGGAGCAGTTCTTC.

The V and J genes are TRBV3-1 (or the pseudogene TRBV3-2) and TRBJ2-3; D is unresolved. Trimming removed 10 bases at V and 3 bases at J, with 5 bases between. The CDR3 has 10 residues. The germline gives CDR1 LGHDT, CDR2 YNNKEL (reference sequence). The DNA of the CDR3 is TGTGCCACCGGGACAGATACGCAGTATTTT. Encoded protein: CATGTDTQYF.

The chain uses TRBV9 and TRBJ2-3; 8 bases line up with TRBD2. The CDR3 totals 15 residues. Germline lookup yields CDR1 SGDLS and CDR2 YYNGEE. J was trimmed by 4 bases and V by 2 bases; bases with no gene match: 6. Written as DNA, the CDR3 is TGTGCCAGCAGCGTGAGGAGCGGGGGCCCAGATACGCAGTATTTT. Its translation: CASSVRSGGPDTQYF.

The chain is built from TRBV5-1 and TRBJ2-3; 10 bases agree with TRBD1. J lost 4 bases, V lost 2 bases, and 7 bases had no gene match. The CDR3 runs to 16 residues. The germline CDR1 and CDR2 sequences are SGHRS and YFSETQ. The CDR3 sequence: CASSLNTGQGPDTQYF. The DNA for the CDR3 is TGCGCCAGCAGCTTAAACACGGGACAGGGGCCAGATACGCAGTATTTT.

This clone was seen only once. This chain links TRBV24-1 with TRBJ1-2; 7 positions match TRBD1. The CDR3 is 20 amino acids. Trimming at V came to 5 bases and at J to 1 base, leaving 21 bases not matched to a gene. Germline CDR1 KGHDR, CDR2 SFDVKD. CDR3 coding DNA: TGTGCCACCAGTGCAACCAGCCCGACAGGGCGTAGAGAGTTTAACTATGGCTACACCTTC. It specifies CATSATSPTGRREFNYGYTF.

V is TRBV24-1 and J is TRBJ1-2, with D possibly matching TRBD1 (6 bases). Germline V gene data show CDR1 as KGHDR and CDR2 as SFDVKD. The CDR3 spans 16 residues. Between the trimmed V and J ends, which lost 4 bases and 4 bases, there was a span of 18 bases. The CDR3 DNA reads TGTGCCACCAGTGAATCCGGGACAAGAAGCTTCTATGGCTACACCTTC. It encodes CATSESGTRSFYGYTF.